This TCR beta chain was identified in a study of blood T cell repertoires in COVID-19. About the research overall: The United States, Italy and Spain were the sources of the acute and convalescent COVID-19 samples. PBMCs, B-cell-depleted T cells, or T cells were the source of the cDNA or gDNA that made up the material.

Sequencing was performed with immunoSEQ multiplex PCR; in TCRdb, only in-frame clones are kept and a portion is missing. The sample has more than 95,000 clones; about 88% are singletons. CDR1 and CDR2 (germline): MRHNA, SNTAGT. The V gene lost 4 bases and the J gene lost 0 bases, with 4 bases spanning the gap. This CDR3 contains 14 residues. Sequences were obtained from peripheral blood. The clonotype comes from a human donor in a cohort sampled during active COVID-19. V usage is TRBV6-4 and J usage is TRBJ2-6; D uncertain. The CDR3 protein is CASSVDSGANVLTF. In nucleotides, the CDR3 is TGTGCCAGCAGTGTAGACTCTGGGGCCAACGTCCTGACTTTC.